This entry features one T cell receptor (beta chain) sequence. In the original processing: Using reference gene primer amplification, nucleated cell counts were estimated. The protocol was immunoSEQ multiplex PCR, while the TCRdb copy is restricted to in-frame clones and leaves out a portion. V, J and clone size were drawn from that table, and D and trimming were deduced from the DNA. The sample records around 180,000 clones, around 72% being singletons. This entry is derived from a study of blood T cell repertoires in COVID-19. Study in general: The United States, Italy and Spain provided the acute and convalescent COVID-19 samples. PBMCs, B-cell-depleted T cells, or T cells were the source of the cDNA or gDNA that made up the material.

Trimming removed 6 bases from V and 1 base from J, with 12 bases in between. The CDR3 loop spans 14 amino acids. The germline CDR1 and CDR2 sequences are SNHLY and FYNNEI. The rearrangement uses TRBV2 and TRBJ2-5; D perhaps matches TRBD2 (7 bases). Source material: peripheral blood. The source of this sequence is an elderly woman with acute or convalescent COVID-19. CDR3 DNA sequence: TGTGCCAGCAGGGCAGGGGAGGGCCAAGAGACCCAGTACTTC. Its protein is CASRAGEGQETQYF.